This T cell receptor (beta chain) appears in the sequencing data of a study of blood T cell repertoires in COVID-19. Study summary: Acute and convalescent COVID-19 specimens originated in the United States, Italy and Spain. The analysed material was cDNA or gDNA that came from T cells, B-cell-depleted T cells, or PBMCs.

The authors' processing: Reference gene primers were amplified, and this amplification served to estimate nucleated cell counts. The protocol was immunoSEQ multiplex PCR, while the TCRdb copy is restricted to in-frame clones and leaves out a portion. The V and J calls and the clone size are those of that table, but D and trimming were determined from the DNA. The repertoire holds roughly 200,000 clones, more than 75% seen once, with 0.88% in the top ten. CDR3 length equals 17 residues. Looked up from germline, CDR1 is LGHNA and CDR2 is YSLEER. After removal of 4 bases from V and 7 bases from J, the junction contained 8 bases not matched to a gene.

Input material: peripheral blood. The receptor's source is a woman younger than 30 who had recovered from COVID-19. The genes are TRBV4-3 and TRBJ2-1; TRBD2 aligns across 15 bases. The CDR3 nucleotides are TGCGCCAGCAGCCTCCGAATCGGACTAGCGGGAGGGAATGAGCAGTTCTTC. Translation: CASSLRIGLAGGNEQFF.